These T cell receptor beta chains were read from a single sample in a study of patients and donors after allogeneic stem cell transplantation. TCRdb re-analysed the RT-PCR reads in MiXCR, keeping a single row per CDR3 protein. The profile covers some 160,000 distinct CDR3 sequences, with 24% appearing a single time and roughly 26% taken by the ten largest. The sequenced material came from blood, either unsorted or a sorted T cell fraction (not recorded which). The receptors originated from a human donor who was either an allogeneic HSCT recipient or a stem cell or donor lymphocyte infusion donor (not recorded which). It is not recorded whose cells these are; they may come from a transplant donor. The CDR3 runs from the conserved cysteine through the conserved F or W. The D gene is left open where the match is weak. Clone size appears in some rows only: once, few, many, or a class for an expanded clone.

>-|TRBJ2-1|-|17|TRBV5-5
CASSPEGRSPSYNEQFF
TGTGCCAGCAGCCCGGAGGGTCGGAGTCCGTCCTACAATGAGCAGTTCTTC
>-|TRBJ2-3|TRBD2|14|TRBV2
CATSRLADKDTQYF
TGTGCCACCAGTCGACTAGCGGATAAAGATACGCAGTATTTT
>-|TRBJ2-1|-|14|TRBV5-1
CASSLRGAGNEQFF
TGCGCCAGCAGCTTAAGGGGAGCGGGCAATGAGCAGTTCTTC
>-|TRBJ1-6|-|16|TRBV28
CASSQGGGSSNSPLHF
TGTGCCAGCAGTCAAGGAGGGGGGAGCTCTAATTCACCCCTCCACTTT
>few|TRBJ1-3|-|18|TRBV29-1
CSVEEKKGGPLSGNTIYF
TGCAGCGTTGAAGAAAAGAAAGGCGGGCCGCTCTCTGGAAACACCATATATTTT
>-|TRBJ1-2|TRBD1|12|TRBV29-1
CSTPDRDYGYTF
TGCAGCACCCCGGACAGGGATTATGGCTACACCTTC
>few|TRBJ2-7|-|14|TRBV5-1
CASSLELANYEQYF
TGCGCCAGCAGCTTGGAACTAGCCAACTACGAGCAGTACTTC
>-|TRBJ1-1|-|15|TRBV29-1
CSVAGKQGRHTEAFF
TGCAGCGTCGCCGGAAAGCAGGGTCGACACACTGAAGCTTTCTTT
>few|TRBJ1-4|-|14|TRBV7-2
CASSPGPHNEKLFF
TGTGCCAGCAGCCCGGGACCGCATAATGAAAAACTGTTTTTT
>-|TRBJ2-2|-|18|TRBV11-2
CASSFIRQLLSNTGELFF
TGTGCCAGCAGCTTTATCCGACAGCTCCTATCGAACACCGGGGAGCTGTTTTTT
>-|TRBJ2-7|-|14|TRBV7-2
CASSRATRTYEQYF
TGTGCCAGCAGCCGCGCGACGCGTACCTACGAGCAGTACTTC
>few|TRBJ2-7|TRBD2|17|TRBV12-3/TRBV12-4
CASSPGLADWGTYEQYF
TGTGCCAGCAGTCCCGGACTAGCGGATTGGGGTACCTACGAGCAGTACTTC
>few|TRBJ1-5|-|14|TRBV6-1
CASLVKEGWQPQHF
TGTGCCAGCTTGGTCAAAGAGGGGTGGCAGCCCCAGCATTTT
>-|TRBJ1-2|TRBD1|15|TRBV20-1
CSARDRDRGADGYTF
TGCAGTGCTAGAGACCGGGACAGGGGCGCGGATGGCTACACCTTC
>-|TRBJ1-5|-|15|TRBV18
CASSPKSTADQPQHF
TGTGCCAGCTCACCAAAATCTACAGCCGATCAGCCCCAGCATTTT
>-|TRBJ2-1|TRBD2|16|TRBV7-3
CASSPYSGGQYNEQFF
TGTGCCAGCAGCCCCTATAGCGGGGGCCAATACAATGAGCAGTTCTTC
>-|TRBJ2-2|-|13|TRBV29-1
CSVEPGRSGELFF
TGCAGCGTTGAGCCAGGGAGGTCCGGGGAGCTGTTTTTT
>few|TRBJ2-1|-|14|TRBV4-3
CASSQVVPVGEQFF
TGCGCCAGCAGCCAAGTCGTACCCGTTGGTGAGCAGTTCTTC
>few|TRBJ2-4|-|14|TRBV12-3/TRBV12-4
CASSFGPASAIQYF
TGTGCCAGCAGTTTCGGGCCAGCGTCCGCCATTCAGTACTTC
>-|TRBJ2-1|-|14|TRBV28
CASSHKGPNDEQFF
TGTGCCAGCAGTCACAAAGGACCTAACGATGAGCAGTTCTTC
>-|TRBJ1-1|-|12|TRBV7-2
CASSSLAGVAFF
TGTGCCAGCAGCTCCCTGGCCGGGGTAGCTTTCTTT
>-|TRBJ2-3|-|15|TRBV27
CASSPLFGGTDTQYF
TGTGCCAGCAGTCCCCTTTTTGGAGGCACAGATACGCAGTATTTT
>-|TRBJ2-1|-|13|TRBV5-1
CASSLAMAGEQFF
TGCGCCAGCAGCTTGGCCATGGCGGGTGAGCAGTTCTTC
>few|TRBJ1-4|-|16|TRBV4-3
CASSPDGVATNEKLFF
TGCGCCAGCAGCCCAGACGGGGTTGCAACTAATGAAAAACTGTTTTTT
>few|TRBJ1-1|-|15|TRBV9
CASSVSMGVNTEAFF
TGTGCCAGCAGCGTCTCTATGGGAGTGAACACTGAAGCTTTCTTT
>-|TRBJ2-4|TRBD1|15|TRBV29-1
CSVEEGQLAKNIQYF
TGCAGCGTTGAAGAGGGACAGCTAGCCAAAAACATTCAGTACTTC
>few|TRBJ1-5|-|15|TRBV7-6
CASSLGSFSNQPQHF
TGTGCCAGCAGCTTAGGGTCCTTTAGCAATCAGCCCCAGCATTTT
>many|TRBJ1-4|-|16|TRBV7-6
CASSLASQARNEKLFF
TGTGCCAGCAGCTTAGCGTCACAGGCTCGAAATGAAAAACTGTTTTTT
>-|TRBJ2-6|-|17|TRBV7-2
CASSFFGGHSGANILTF
TGTGCCAGCAGCTTTTTTGGGGGACACTCTGGGGCCAACATCCTGACTTTC
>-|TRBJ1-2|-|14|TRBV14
CASSQDQASDGYTF
TGTGCCAGCAGCCAAGATCAGGCGTCCGATGGCTACACCTTC
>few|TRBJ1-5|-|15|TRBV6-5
CASSQSRGHIQPQHF
TGTGCCAGCAGCCAGTCGAGGGGCCATATTCAGCCCCAGCATTTT
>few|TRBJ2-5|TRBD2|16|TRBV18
CASSPPGLAGEKTQYF
TGTGCCAGCTCACCACCGGGACTAGCGGGAGAAAAGACCCAGTACTTC
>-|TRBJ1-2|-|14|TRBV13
CASSPWEADYGYTF
TGTGCCAGCAGCCCCTGGGAGGCCGACTATGGCTACACCTTC
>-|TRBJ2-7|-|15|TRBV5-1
CASSSQTERDYEQYF
TGCGCCAGCAGCTCTCAGACAGAACGGGACTACGAGCAGTACTTC
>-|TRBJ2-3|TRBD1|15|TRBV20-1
CSAPPGTGDTDTQYF
TGCAGTGCCCCCCCCGGGACAGGGGACACAGATACGCAGTATTTT
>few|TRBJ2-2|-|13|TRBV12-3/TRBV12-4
CASSIDPAGELFF
TGTGCCAGCAGCATTGACCCAGCCGGGGAGCTGTTTTTT
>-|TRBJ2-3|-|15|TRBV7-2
CASSSNYRSTDTQYF
TGTGCCAGCAGCAGCAACTACCGGAGCACAGATACGCAGTATTTT
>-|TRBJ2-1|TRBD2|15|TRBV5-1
CASSFPGLATNEQFF
TGCGCCAGCAGCTTCCCGGGACTAGCGACGAATGAGCAGTTCTTC
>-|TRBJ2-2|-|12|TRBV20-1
CSASSNTGELFF
TGCAGTGCTAGCAGCAACACCGGGGAGCTGTTTTTT
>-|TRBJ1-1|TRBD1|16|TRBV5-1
CASSLYDTGGSAEAFF
TGCGCCAGCAGCTTGTACGATACAGGGGGTAGTGCTGAAGCTTTCTTT